This TCR beta chain stems from a study of lymphopenia after photon versus proton radiotherapy. Assay used: immunoSEQ multiplex PCR; TCRdb lists only in-frame clones, some missing. The sample holds some 55,000 clones, around 88% seen once. As to this clone: Its antigen is not known.

Study-wide results and limits: A bigger post-nadir fall in TCR diversity correlated inversely with survival time in deceased patients. Survival link was tested only in deceased patients; proton benefit remains a possibility. After the lymphocyte nadir, photon-treated repertoires showed oligoclonal expansion, especially of CD8+ Temra cells. Relative stability marked proton patients; photon patients lost diversity and naive cells.

CDR1 GTSNPN and CDR2 SVGIG come from the germline V gene (reference sequence). The CDR3 spans 13 residues. The ends were cut back, 2 bases at V and 4 bases at J, with 11 bases in the middle. The chain links TRBV30 to TRBJ2-5, with a weak D call TRBD1 (6 bases). The sample consisted of peripheral blood, taken from a patient treated with photon-based radiotherapy. The clonotype originates from a man aged 40-55 years with gastric cancer. The CDR3 nucleotides read TGTGCCTGGAGTACCAACAGGGCAGAGACCCAGTACTTC. It encodes CAWSTNRAETQYF.